The next 2 T cell receptor beta chains were all read from a single sample in a study of blood T cells in healthy people across ages. Combining a sample-barcoded 5' primer with a J-beta primer mix, a second PCR ran for roughly 6 to 12 cycles. TCRdb independently ran MiXCR on the 5' RACE reads; one entry per CDR3 protein. This table has 750,000 to 950,000 distinct CDR3 sequences, roughly 29% appearing once. The same data also contributed to another study, on T cells of mothers and their children.

Sequencing input: blood. The receptor source for this set is a woman in her thirties or forties in good health.

This chain connects TRBV14 to TRBJ2-1; a weak D match, TRBD2 (6 bases). Germline V gives CDR1 SGHDN, CDR2 FVKESK. Trimming shortened V by 0 bases and J by 3 bases, and 15 bases separated the two germline ends. There are 17 residues in the CDR3. DNA for the CDR3: TGTGCCAGCAGCCAAGAATGGATAAGGGGAGGCTACAATGAGCAGTTCTTC. As protein: CASSQEWIRGGYNEQFF.

The rearrangement links TRBV12-3 or TRBV12-4 to TRBJ2-7; 10 bases match TRBD2. V shed 3 bases, J shed 3 bases, and the junction held 8 bases outside the gene matches. The CDR3 contains 16 residues. The CDR3 spells CASSLGERGGLYEQYF. CDR3 in DNA: TGTGCCAGCAGTTTGGGGGAGCGGGGGGGCCTCTACGAGCAGTACTTC.